This TCR beta chain was found in a study of T cells in Graves' hyperthyroidism and ophthalmopathy. Researchers took RNA transcripts and amplified the TCR beta CDR3 regions from them. First-round RT-PCR of the TCR CDR3 relied on the HTBI primer set. TCRdb itself ran the multiplex PCR reads through MiXCR, one entry per CDR3 protein. The sample comprises hundreds of thousands of distinct CDR3 sequences, about 14% of which are singletons, and approximately 12% rests with the top ten. Looked up from germline, CDR1 is MDHEN and CDR2 is SYDVKM. This CDR3 is 14 amino acids long. Trimming cost V 4 bases and J 0 bases, with 10 bases left between them.

The source is a woman between 45 and 60 years old with Graves' ophthalmopathy. Sequences were obtained from blood. The chain has TRBV28 and TRBJ2-7; no definite D call. CDR3 loop: CASSSRVPSYEQYF. CDR3 coding DNA: TGTGCCAGCAGTTCTAGAGTCCCCTCCTACGAGCAGTACTTC.